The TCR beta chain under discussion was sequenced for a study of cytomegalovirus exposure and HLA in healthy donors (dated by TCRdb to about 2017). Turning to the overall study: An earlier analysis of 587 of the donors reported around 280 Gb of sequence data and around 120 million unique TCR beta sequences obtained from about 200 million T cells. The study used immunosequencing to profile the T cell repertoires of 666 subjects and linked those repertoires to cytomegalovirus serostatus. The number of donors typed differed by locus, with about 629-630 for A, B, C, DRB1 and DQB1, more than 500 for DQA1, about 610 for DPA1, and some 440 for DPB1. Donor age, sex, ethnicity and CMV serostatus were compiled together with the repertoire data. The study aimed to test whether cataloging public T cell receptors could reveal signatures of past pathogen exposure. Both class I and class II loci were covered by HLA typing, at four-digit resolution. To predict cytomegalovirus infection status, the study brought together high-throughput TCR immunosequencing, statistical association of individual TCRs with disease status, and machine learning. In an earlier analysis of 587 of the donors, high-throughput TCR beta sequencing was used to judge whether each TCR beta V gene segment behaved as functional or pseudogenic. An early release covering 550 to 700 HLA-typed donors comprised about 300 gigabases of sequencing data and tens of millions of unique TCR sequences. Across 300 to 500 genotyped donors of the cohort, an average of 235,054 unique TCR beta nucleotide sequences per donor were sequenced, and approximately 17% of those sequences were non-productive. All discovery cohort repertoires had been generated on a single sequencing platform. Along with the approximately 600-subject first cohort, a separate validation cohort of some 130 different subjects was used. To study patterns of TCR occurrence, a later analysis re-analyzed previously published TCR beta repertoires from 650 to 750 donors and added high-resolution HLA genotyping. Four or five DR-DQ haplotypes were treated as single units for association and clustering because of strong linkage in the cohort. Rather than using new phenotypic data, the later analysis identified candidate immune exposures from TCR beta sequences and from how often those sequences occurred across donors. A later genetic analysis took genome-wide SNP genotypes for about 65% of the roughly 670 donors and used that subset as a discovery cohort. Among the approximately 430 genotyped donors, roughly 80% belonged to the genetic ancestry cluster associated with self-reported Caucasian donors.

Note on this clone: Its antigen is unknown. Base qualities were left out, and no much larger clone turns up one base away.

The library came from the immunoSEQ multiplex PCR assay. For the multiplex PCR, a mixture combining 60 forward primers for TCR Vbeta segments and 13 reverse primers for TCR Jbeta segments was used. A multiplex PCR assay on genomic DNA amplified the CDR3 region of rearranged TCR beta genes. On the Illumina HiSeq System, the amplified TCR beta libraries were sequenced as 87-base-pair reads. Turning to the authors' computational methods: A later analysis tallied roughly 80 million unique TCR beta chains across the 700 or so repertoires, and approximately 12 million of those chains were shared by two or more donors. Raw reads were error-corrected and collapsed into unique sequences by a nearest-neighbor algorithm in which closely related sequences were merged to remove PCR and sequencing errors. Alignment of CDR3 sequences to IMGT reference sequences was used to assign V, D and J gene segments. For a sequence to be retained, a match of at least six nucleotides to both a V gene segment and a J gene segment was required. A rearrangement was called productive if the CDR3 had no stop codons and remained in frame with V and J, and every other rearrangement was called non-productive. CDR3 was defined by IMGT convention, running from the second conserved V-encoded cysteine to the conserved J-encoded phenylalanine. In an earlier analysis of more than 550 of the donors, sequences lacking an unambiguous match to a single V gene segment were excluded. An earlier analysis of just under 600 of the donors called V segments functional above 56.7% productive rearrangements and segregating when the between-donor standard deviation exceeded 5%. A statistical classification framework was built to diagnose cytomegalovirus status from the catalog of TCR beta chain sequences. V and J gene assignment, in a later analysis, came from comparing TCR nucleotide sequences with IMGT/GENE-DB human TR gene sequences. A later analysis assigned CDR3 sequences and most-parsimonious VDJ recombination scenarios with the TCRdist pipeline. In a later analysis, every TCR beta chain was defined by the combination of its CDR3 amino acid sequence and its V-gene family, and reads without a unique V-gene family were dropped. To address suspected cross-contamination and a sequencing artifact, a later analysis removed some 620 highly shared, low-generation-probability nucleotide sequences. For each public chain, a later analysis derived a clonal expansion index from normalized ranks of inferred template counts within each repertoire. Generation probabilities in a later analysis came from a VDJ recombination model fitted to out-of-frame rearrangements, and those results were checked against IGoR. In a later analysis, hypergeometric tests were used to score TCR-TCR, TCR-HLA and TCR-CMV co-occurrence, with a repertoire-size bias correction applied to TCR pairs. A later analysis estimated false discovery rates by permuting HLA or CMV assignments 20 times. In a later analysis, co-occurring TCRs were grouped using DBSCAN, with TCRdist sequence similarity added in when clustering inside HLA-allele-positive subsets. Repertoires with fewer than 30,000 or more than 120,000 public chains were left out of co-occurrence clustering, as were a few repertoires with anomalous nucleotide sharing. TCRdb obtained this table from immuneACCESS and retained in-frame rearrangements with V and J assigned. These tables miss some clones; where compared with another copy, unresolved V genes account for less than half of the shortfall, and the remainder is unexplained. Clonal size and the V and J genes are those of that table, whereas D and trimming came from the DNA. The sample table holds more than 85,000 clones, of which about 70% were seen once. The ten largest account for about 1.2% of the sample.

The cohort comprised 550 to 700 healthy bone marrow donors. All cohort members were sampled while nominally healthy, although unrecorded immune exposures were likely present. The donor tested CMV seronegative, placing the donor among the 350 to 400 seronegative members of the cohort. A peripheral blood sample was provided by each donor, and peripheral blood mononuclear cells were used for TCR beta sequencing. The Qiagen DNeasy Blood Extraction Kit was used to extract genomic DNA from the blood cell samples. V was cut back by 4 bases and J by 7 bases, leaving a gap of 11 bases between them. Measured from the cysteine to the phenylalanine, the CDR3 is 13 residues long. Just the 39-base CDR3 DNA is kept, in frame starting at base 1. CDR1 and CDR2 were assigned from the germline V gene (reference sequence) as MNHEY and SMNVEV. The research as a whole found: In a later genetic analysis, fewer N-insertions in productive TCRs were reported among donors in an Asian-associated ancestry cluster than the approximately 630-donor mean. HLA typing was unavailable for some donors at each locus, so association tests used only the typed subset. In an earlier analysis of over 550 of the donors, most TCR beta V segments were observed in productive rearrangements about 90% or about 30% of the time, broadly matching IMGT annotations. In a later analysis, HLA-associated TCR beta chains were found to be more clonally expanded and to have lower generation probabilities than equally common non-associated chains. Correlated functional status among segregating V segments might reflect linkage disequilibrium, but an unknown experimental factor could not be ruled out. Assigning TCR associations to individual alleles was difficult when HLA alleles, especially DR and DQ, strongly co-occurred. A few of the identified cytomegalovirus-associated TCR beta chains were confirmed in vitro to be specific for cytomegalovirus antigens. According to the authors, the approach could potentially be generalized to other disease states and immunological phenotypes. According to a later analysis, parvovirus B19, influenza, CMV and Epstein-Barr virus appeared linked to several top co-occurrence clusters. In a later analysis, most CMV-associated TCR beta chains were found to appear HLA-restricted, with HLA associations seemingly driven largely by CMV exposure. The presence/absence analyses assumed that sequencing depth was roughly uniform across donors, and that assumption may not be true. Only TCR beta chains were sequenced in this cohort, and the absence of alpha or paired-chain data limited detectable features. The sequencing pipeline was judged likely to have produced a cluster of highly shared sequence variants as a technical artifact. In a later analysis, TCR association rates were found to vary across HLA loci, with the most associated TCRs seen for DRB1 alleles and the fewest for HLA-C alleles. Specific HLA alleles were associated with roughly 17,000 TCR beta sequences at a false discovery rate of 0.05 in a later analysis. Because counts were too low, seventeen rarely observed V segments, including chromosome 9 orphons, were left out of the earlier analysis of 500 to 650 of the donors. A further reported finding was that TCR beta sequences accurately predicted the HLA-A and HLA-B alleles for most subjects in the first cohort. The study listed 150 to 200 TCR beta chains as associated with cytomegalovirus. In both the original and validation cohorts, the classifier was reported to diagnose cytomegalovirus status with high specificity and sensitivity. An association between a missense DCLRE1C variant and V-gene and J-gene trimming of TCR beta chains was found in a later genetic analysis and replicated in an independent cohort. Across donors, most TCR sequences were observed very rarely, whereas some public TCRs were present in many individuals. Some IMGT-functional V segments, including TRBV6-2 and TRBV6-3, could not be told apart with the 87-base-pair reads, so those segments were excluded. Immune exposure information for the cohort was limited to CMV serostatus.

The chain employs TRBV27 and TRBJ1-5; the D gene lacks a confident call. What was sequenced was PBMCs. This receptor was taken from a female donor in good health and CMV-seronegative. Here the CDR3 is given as CASSYTLKQPQHF. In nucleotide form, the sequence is TGTGCCAGCAGTTACACCCTCAAACAGCCCCAGCATTTT.